These 2 T cell receptor beta chains were all obtained from the same sample, sequenced in a study of shared clonotypes between healthy human individuals. The assay was immunoSEQ multiplex PCR, and TCRdb's table has in-frame clones only and misses some. This sample has some 490,000 clones, with approximately 82% found just once. The source material was PBMCs. All receptors come from a woman between 40 and 55 years old in good health. Some clones in this sample may be carry-over from other donors' samples.

The chain is built from TRBV6-1 and TRBJ1-1; TRBD1 matches 8 bases. Looked up from germline, CDR1 is MNHNS and CDR2 is SASEGT. The CDR3 covers 13 residues. J gave up 6 bases and V 6 bases, and 6 bases lay outside the gene matches. The CDR3 sequence is CASSGQGLAEAFF. CDR3 coding DNA: TGTGCCAGCAGCGGACAGGGTTTAGCTGAAGCTTTCTTT.

The chain employs TRBV28 and TRBJ2-5, with a tentative D call TRBD1 (6 bases). This CDR3 spans 15 amino acids. The V end was cut by 0 bases, the J end by 5 bases, with 13 bases between. From germline, CDR1 is MDHEN and CDR2 SYDVKM. DNA for the CDR3: TGTGCCAGCAGTTTATGGGGGGCCAGCCGGGAGACCCAGTACTTC. As protein: CASSLWGASRETQYF.